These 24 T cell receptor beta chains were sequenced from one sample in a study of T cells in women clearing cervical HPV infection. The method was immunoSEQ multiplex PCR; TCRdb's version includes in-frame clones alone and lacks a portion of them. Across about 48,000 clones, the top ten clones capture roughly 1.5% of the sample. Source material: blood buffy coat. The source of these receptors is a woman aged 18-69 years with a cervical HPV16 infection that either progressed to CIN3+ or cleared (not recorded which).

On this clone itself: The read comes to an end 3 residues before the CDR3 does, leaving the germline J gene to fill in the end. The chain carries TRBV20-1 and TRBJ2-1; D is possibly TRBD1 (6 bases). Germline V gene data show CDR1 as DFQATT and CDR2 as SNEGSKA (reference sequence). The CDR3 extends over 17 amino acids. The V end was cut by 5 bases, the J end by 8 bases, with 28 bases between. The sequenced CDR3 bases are TGCAGTGCTCTTACTGGGACGATTATGGGGGCGGTGGATGAG. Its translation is CSALTGTIMGAVDE. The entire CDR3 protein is CSALTGTIMGAVDEQFF.

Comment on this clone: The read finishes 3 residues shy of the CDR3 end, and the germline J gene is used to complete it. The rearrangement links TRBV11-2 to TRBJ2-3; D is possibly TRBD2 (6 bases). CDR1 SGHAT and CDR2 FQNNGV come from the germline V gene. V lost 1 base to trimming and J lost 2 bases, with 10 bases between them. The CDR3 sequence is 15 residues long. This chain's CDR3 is CASSLVGTDTDTQYF. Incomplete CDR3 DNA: TGTGCCAGCAGCTTAGTAGGGACTGACACAGATACG.

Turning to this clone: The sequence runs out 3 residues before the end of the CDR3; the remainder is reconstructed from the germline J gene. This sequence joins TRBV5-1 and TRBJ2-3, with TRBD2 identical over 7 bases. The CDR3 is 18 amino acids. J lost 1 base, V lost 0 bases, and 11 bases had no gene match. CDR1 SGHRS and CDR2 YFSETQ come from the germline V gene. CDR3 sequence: CASSLGGTTTIGTDTQYF. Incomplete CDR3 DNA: TGCGCCAGCAGCTTGGGAGGGACTACAACTATCGGCACAGATACG. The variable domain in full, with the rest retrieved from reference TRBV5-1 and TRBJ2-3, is KAGVTQTPRYLIKTRGQQVTLSCSPISGHRSVSWYQQTPGQGLQFLFEYFSETQRNKGNFPGRFSGRQFSNSRSEMNVSTLELGDSALYLCASSLGGTTTIGTDTQYFGPGTRLTVL.

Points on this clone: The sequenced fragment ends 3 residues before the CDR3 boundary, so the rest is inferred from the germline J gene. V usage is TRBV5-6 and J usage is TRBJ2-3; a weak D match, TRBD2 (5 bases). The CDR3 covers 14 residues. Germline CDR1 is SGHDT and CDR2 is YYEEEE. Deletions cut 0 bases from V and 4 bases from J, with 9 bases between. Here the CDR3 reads CASSLGGLADTQYF. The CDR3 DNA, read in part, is TGTGCCAGCAGCTTGGGAGGGTTGGCAGATACG.

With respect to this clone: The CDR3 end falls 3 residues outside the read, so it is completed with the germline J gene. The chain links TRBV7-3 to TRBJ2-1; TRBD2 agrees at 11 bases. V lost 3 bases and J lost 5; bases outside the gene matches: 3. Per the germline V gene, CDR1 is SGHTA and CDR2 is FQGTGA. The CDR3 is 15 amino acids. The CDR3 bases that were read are TGTGCCAGCAGCTTCTCTAGCGGGGGGAACAATGAG. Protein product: CASSFSSGGNNE. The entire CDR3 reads CASSFSSGGNNEQFF.

CDR3 loop: CASSAQGASYEQYF. The CDR3 DNA, read in part, is TGTGCCAGTAGCGCGCAGGGGGCGTCCTACGAG. The J gene is TRBJ2-7, the V gene TRBV19; TRBD1 aligns across 8 bases. The read ends 3 residues early relative to the CDR3; the germline J gene fills the gap. Germline V lookup: CDR1 LNHDA, CDR2 SQIVND (reference sequence). This CDR3 has 14 residues. V shed 6 bases, J shed 1 base, and the junction held 5 bases outside the gene matches.

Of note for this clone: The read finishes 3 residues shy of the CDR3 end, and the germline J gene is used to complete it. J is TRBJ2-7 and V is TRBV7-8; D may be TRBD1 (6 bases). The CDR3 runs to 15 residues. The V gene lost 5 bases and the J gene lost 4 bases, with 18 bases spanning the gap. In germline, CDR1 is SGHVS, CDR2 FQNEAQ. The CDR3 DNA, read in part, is TGTGCCAGCAGCCTGGCGGAGCTTACAGGGTACGAG. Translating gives CASSLAELTGYE. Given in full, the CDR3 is CASSLAELTGYEQYF.

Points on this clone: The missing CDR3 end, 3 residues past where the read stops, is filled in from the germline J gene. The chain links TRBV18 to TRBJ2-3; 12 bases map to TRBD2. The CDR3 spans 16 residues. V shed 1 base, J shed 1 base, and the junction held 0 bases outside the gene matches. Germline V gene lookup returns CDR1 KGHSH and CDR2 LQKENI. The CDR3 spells CASSPRLAGGTDTQYF. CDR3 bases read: TGTGCCAGCTCACCACGACTAGCGGGAGGCACAGATACG.

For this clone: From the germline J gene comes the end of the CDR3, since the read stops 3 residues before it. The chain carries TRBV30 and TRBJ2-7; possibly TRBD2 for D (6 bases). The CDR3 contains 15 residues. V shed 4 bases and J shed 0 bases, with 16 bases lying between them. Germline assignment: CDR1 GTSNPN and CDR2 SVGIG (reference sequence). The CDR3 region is CAWNVLEGVSYEQYF. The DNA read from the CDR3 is TGTGCCTGGAATGTTTTGGAGGGTGTCTCCTACGAG.

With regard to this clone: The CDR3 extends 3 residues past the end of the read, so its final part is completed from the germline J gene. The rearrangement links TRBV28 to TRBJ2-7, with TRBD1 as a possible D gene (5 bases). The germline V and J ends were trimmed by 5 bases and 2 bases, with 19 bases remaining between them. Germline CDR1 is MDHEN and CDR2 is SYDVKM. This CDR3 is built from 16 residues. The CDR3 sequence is CASSDPQGRGTYEQYF. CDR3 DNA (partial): TGTGCCAGCAGTGATCCCCAGGGAAGGGGAACCTACGAG.

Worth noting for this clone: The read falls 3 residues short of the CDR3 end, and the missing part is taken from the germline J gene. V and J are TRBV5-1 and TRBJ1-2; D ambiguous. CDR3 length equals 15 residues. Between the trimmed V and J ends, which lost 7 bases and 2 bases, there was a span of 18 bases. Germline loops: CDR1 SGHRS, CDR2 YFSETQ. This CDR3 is CASVFYPTGNYGYTF. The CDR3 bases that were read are TGCGCCAGCGTTTTTTACCCGACGGGGAACTATGGC.

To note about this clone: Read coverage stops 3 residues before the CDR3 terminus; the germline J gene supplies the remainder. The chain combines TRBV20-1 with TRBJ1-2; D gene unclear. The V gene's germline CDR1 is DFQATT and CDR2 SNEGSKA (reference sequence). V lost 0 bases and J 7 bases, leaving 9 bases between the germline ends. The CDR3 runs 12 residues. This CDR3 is CSARDRSGGYTF. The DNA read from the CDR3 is TGCAGTGCTAGAGACAGGAGCGGTGGC.

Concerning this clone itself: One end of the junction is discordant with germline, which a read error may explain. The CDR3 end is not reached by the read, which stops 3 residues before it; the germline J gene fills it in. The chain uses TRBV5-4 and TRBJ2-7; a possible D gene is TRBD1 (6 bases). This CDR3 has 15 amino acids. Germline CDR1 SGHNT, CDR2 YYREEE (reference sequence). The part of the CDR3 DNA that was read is TGTGCCAGCAGTTTGGGGTGGGGGCCCTCCTACGAG. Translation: CASSLGWGPSYE. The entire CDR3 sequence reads CASSLGWGPSYEQYF. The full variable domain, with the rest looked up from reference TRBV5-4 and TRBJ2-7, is ETGVTQSPTHLIKTRGQQVTLRCSSQSGHNTVSWYQQALGQGPQFIFQYYREEENGRGNFPPRFSGLQFPNYSSELNVNALELDDSALYLCASSLGWGPSYEQYFGPGTRLTVT.

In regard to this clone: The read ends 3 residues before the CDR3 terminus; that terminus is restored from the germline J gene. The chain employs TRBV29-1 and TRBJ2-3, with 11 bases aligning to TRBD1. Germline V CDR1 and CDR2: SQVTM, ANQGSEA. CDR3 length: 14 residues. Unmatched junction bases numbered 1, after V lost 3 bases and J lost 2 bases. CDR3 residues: CSVEGQGVTDTQYF. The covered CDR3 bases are TGCAGCGTTGAGGGACAGGGGGTCACAGATACG.

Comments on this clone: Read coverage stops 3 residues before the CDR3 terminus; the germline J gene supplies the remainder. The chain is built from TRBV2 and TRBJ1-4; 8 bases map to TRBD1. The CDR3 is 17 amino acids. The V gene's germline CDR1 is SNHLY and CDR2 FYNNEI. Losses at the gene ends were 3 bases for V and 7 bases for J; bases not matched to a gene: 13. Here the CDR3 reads CASSERSRGRFPEKLFF. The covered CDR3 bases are TGTGCCAGCAGTGAGAGGAGCAGGGGGCGGTTTCCTGAAAAA.

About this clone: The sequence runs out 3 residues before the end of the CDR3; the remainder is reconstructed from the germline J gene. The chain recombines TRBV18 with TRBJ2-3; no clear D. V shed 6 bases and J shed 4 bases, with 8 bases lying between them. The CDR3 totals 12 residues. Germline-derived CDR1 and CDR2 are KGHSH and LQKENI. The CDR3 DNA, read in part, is TGTGCCAGCTCCCAAGGGTCAGATACG. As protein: CASSQGSDT. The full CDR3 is CASSQGSDTQYF. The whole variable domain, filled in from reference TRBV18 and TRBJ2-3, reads NAGVMQNPRHLVRRRGQEARLRCSPMKGHSHVYWYRQLPEEGLKFMVYLQKENIIDESGMPKERFSAEFPKEGPSILRIQQVVRGDSAAYFCASSQGSDTQYFGPGTRLTVL.

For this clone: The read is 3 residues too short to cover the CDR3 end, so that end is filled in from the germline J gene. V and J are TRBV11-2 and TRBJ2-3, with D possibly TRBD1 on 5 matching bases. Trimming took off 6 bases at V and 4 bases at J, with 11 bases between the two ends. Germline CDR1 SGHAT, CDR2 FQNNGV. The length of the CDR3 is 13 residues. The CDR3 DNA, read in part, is TGTGCCAGCAGGGACATAGTTGCAGATACG. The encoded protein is CASRDIVADT. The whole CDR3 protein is CASRDIVADTQYF.

The CDR3: CAWGSRDRITYEQYF. The CDR3 bases that were read are TGTGCCTGGGGAAGCCGGGACAGGATAACCTACGAG. This chain joins TRBV30 and TRBJ2-7; 8 positions agree with TRBD1. Read data end 3 residues before the CDR3 end; the end is taken from the germline J gene. The V and J ends lost 5 bases and 2 bases, in that order; junction bases with no gene match: 11. Looked up from germline, CDR1 is GTSNPN and CDR2 is SVGIG (reference sequence). The CDR3 covers 15 residues.

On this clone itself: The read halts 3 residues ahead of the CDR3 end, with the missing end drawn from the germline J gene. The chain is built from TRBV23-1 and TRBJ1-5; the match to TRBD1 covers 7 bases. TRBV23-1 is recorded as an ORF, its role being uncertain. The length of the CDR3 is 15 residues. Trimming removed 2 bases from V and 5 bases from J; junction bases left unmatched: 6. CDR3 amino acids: CASSQPNRGDQPQHF. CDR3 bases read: TGCGCCAGCAGTCAACCCAACAGGGGTGATCAGCCC.

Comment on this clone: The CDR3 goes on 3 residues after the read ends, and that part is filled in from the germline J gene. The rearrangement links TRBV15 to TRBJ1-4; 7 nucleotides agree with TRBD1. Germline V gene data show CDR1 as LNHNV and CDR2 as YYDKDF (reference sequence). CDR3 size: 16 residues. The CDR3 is CATSRDRDRVTSKLFF. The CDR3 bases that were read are TGTGCCACCAGCAGAGATAGGGACAGAGTAACCTCCAAA.

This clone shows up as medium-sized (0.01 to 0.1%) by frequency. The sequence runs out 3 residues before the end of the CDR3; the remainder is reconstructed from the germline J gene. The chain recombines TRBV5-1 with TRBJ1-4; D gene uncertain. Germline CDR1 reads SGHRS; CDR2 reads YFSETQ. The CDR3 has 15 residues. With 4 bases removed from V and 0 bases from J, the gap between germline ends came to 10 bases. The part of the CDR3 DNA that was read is TGCGCCAGCAGCCCGGGTATCTCAACTAATGAAAAA. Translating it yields CASSPGISTNEK. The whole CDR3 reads CASSPGISTNEKLFF.

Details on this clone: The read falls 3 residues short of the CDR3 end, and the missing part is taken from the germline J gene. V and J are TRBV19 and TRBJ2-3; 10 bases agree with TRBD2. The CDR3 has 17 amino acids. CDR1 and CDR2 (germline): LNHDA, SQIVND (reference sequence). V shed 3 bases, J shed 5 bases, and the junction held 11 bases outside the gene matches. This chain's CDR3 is CASSILTLAGGRDTQYF. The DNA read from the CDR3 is TGTGCCAGTAGTATCCTCACATTAGCGGGGGGACGAGATACG.

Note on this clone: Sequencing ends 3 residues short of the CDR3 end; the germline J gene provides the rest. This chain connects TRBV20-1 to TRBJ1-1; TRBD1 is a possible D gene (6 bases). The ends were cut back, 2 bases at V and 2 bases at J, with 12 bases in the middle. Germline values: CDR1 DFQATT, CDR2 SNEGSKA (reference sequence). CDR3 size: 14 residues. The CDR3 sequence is CSARRTGSNTEAFF. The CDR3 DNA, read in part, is TGCAGTGCTAGAAGAACAGGGTCTAACACTGAA.

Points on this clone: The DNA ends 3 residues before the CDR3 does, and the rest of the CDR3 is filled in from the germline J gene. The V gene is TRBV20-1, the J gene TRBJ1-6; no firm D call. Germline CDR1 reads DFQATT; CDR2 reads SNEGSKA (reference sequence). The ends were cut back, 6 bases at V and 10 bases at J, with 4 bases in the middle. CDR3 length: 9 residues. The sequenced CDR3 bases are TGCAGTGCCTCGTCACCC. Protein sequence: CSASSP. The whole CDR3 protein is CSASSPLHF.